This T cell receptor (beta chain) stems from a study of blood T cell repertoires in COVID-19 (dated by TCRdb to 2018 to 2021). The study in broad terms: Samples covering the acute and convalescent phases of COVID-19 were provided by collaborators in the United States, Italy and Spain. The material from the prospective study consisted of cDNA or gDNA derived from T cells, B-cell-depleted T cells, or PBMCs. Subjects who had been exposed to COVID-19, were actively infected with it, or had recovered from it provided the deeply sampled blood TCRbeta repertoires that made up the dataset. The repertoires were made available in a free public database intended to serve as a resource for research on the immune response to SARS-CoV-2. Samples came from the ongoing ImmuneRACE study (first 160 participants) plus 1,254 subjects from 6 global collaborators. The sample metadata nearly always contained a de-identified subject ID, COVID-19 status, age in years and sex. Where available, HLA class I and class II types were obtained from metadata supplied by the sample provider rather than from assay-based typing. Overall results and qualifications from the work: The quantity of clinical and demographic metadata differed by source and by participant and was supplied without curation.

Another Seattle source contributed samples from volunteer blood donors who had recovered from COVID-19. The collaborating institutions used their own protocols to collect whole blood in K2EDTA tubes. For TCRbeta analysis, collaborators shipped samples in one of three forms: frozen whole blood, isolated PBMCs, or DNA extracted from either of those sample types. On this clone: The antigen it binds to is not known. Per-base quality was not reported, and no clone a single base away is much larger than it.

V is pruned by 7 bases and J by 5 bases, leaving 6 bases of the junction without a gene match. The CDR3 starts with the cysteine, ends with the phenylalanine, and has 12 residues. Solely the CDR3 DNA is kept, with 36 bases framed from the first base. CDR1 and CDR2, looked up from the germline V gene (reference sequence), are GTSNPN and SVGIG. The immunoSEQ Assay, a bias-controlled multiplex PCR, was used to amplify TCRbeta CDR3 regions from genomic DNA. The study's processing was this. The number of nucleated cells in each sample was estimated by amplification of reference gene primers within the assay. To quantify the absolute abundance of each unique TCRbeta CDR3 rearrangement, sequence reads were collapsed and filtered. For each sample, productive Simpson clonality was calculated as the square root of Simpson's diversity index across productive rearrangements. This immuneACCESS table, as held by TCRdb, lists in-frame sequences with V and J called but not all clones. Of the missing ones, under half trace to an unresolved V gene in checked studies; the others have no known cause. That table supplies the V and J calls and clone size; D and trimming were determined from the DNA. Within this sample are around 300,000 clones, with roughly nine tenths of them counted one time only. The top ten constitute 0.94% of the sample.

Sequencing input: peripheral blood. In this chain, TRBV30 is recombined with TRBJ2-7; TRBD2 agrees with 9 junctional bases. This TCR derives from a woman aged 40-49 years who had recovered from COVID-19. Here the CDR3 is given as CAYGASGNEQYF. The nucleotide sequence is given as TGTGCCTACGGGGCTAGCGGGAACGAGCAGTACTTC.